This T cell receptor (beta chain) was recorded in a study of blood T cell repertoires in COVID-19. Whole-study context: The analysed material was cDNA or gDNA that came from T cells, B-cell-depleted T cells, or PBMCs.

This table comes from immunoSEQ multiplex PCR, and its TCRdb copy is limited to in-frame clones, with some not included. The table lists approximately 170,000 clones, approximately 80% of them singletons. Patients of the Seattle cohort, enrolled during active infection, were followed longitudinally. The sequence was obtained from a woman aged 80 or over with COVID-19, enrolled during active disease. Sequencing input: peripheral blood.

The CDR3 sequence is CASSRLTAPMNTEAFF. The CDR3 DNA is TGTGCCAGCAGCCGCTTGACAGCCCCCATGAACACTGAAGCTTTCTTT. The rearrangement uses TRBV13 and TRBJ1-1; possibly TRBD1 for D (5 bases). This CDR3 has 16 amino acids. Germline V CDR1 and CDR2: PRHDT, FYEKMQ (reference sequence). Trimming shortened V by 5 bases and J by 0 bases, and 16 bases separated the two germline ends.